This record concerns one T cell receptor (beta chain) sequence. No antigen is known for it. One base away there is no much larger clone; base qualities are not given. In Seattle, one collaborating source enrolled patients while the infection was active and tracked those patients longitudinally over the course of disease. Whole blood was collected in K2EDTA tubes by collaborating institutions according to the institutions' own protocols. Collaborator samples were shipped for TCRbeta analysis as frozen whole blood, isolated PBMCs, or DNA extracted from either sample type. The immunoSEQ Assay, a bias-controlled multiplex PCR, was used to amplify TCRbeta CDR3 regions from genomic DNA. As for how the authors treated the data: The number of nucleated cells in each sample was estimated from the amplification of reference gene primers within the assay. To quantify the absolute abundance of each unique TCRbeta CDR3 rearrangement, sequence reads were collapsed and filtered. For each sample, productive Simpson clonality was calculated as the square root of Simpson's diversity index across productive rearrangements. TCRdb obtained this table from immuneACCESS and retained in-frame rearrangements with V and J assigned. These tables miss some clones; where compared with another copy, unresolved V genes account for less than half of the shortfall, and the remainder is unexplained. V and J calls and clone size are as listed in that table; D and trimming were resolved from the DNA. This sample holds roughly 230,000 clones; roughly 85% were observed only once. 5.1% of the sample is held by the ten biggest clonotypes.

Trimming removed 4 bases from V and 6 bases from J; the gene matches leave 3 bases unexplained. Per the germline V gene (reference sequence), LGHDT is the CDR1 and YNNKEL is the CDR2. The CDR3 runs 12 amino acids, cysteine and phenylalanine included. Of all the DNA, just the CDR3 is kept, 36 bases in frame from base 1. The sample originates from a study of blood T cell repertoires in COVID-19 (dated by TCRdb to the early 2020s). Turning to the overall study: Collaborator samples came from the United States, Italy and Spain and covered acute and convalescent phases of COVID-19. The samples were drawn from two sources: the first 160 participants of the ongoing ImmuneRACE study, and 1,000 to 1,500 subjects contributed by 6 global collaborators. The repertoires were made available in a free public database intended to serve as a resource for research on the immune response to SARS-CoV-2. The prospective study material was composed of cDNA or gDNA derived from T cells, B-cell-depleted T cells, or PBMCs. Subjects who had been exposed to COVID-19, were actively infected with it, or had recovered from it provided the deeply sampled blood TCRbeta repertoires that made up the dataset. Where HLA class I and class II types were available, the types were taken from metadata supplied by the sample provider, not from assay-based typing. A de-identified subject ID, COVID-19 status, age in years and sex were almost always included in the sample metadata.

What the authors observed across the whole study: How much clinical and demographic metadata was included differed by source and by participant, and the metadata was provided uncurated.

The sequenced sample consisted of peripheral blood. The V and J segments used are TRBV3-1 (or the pseudogene TRBV3-2) and TRBJ2-7; 7 of the junction bases match TRBD1. This sequence originates from a man aged 50-59 years with COVID-19, enrolled during active disease. The CDR3 region: CASSRRQGEQYF. The nucleotide sequence reads TGTGCCAGCAGCCGTAGACAGGGCGAGCAGTACTTC.